Following are 32 T cell receptor beta chains from one sample sequenced in a study of molecular identifiers for immune sequencing clone quantification. TCRdb re-called the PCR reads through MiXCR, storing one row per CDR3 protein. The top ten clones hold 0.7% to 0.95% of a sample with under 600,000 distinct CDR3 sequences, over 20% of them seen once. The sample was naive CD8+ T cells from blood, with Jurkat cell RNA spiked in. Subset described: FACS-sorted CD8+CD4-CCR7+CD45RA+ naive T cells. The receptors were gathered from a human donor in good health. Some libraries in this study had Jurkat cell RNA spiked in.

A note on this clonotype: With a much larger clone just one base away, this may be a read error. The V call is TRBV6-5, the J call TRBJ2-7, with D unresolved. The V end was cut by 5 bases, the J end by 4 bases, with 15 bases between. The CDR3 totals 14 residues. In germline, CDR1 is MNHEY, CDR2 SVGAGI. DNA for the CDR3: TGTGCCAGCAGTCCCCTTGGAGAGGTGTACGAGCAGTACTTC. Translation: CASSPLGEVYEQYF.

Concerning this clonotype itself: A much larger clone sits a single nucleotide away, making a read error possible. Lacking the conserved final phenylalanine or tryptophan, this CDR3 likely reflects a read error. The V call is TRBV4-3, the J call TRBJ2-5; perhaps TRBD1 as D (7 bases). The CDR3 loop spans 18 amino acids. The V gene lost 4 bases and the J gene lost 2 bases, with 23 bases spanning the gap. From germline, CDR1 is LGHNA and CDR2 YSLEER. The CDR3 sequence is CASSLSLAGGLGQETQYL. The DNA for the CDR3 is TGCGCCAGCAGCCTGTCCCTCGCAGGGGGGCTTGGGCAAGAGACCCAGTACCTC.

The J gene is TRBJ2-1, the V gene TRBV2; D perhaps matches TRBD2 (7 bases). Trimming removed 6 bases from V and 8 bases from J, with 14 bases in between. The CDR3 totals 13 residues. Germline V gives CDR1 SNHLY, CDR2 FYNNEI. CDR3 bases: TGTGCCAGCAGGGGAGGGGGAGGGTATGAGCAGTTCTTC. Protein sequence: CASRGGGGYEQFF. Together with reference TRBV2 and TRBJ2-1, the CDR3 gives the full variable domain: EPEVTQTPSHQVTQMGQEVILRCVPISNHLYFYWYRQILGQKVEFLVSFYNNEISEKSEIFDDQFSVERPDGSNFTLKIRSTKLEDSAMYFCASRGGGGYEQFFGPGTRLTVL.

The CDR3 nucleotides are TGTGCCAGCAGTGTGGGGCCCGGGACTAGCATCCGCACAGATACGCAGTATTTT. This encodes CASSVGPGTSIRTDTQYF. The rearrangement links TRBV12-3 or TRBV12-4 to TRBJ2-3; 9 bases are a match to TRBD2. V trimming: 5 bases; J trimming: 1 base; junction bases outside the gene matches: 13. This CDR3 spans 18 amino acids.

Ten or more counts support this clonotype. The V call is TRBV20-1, the J call TRBJ2-3; D perhaps matches TRBD2 (6 bases). Germline values: CDR1 DFQATT, CDR2 SNEGSKA (reference sequence). There are 13 residues in the CDR3. V was cut by 3 bases and J by 2 bases, with 9 bases left in between. The DNA of the CDR3 is TGCAGTGCTAGGGACTACTTCACAGATACGCAGTATTTT. Amino acid sequence: CSARDYFTDTQYF.

Ten or more counts support this clonotype. The chain uses TRBV5-4 and TRBJ2-4; 9 nucleotides agree with TRBD1. The V segment lost 4 bases and the J segment 0 bases; nucleotides outside the gene matches: 11. Germline V gene data show CDR1 as SGHNT and CDR2 as YYREEE (reference sequence). The CDR3 has 18 amino acids. The CDR3 loop reads CASSLGQGPELAKNIQYF. Written as DNA, the CDR3 is TGTGCCAGCAGCCTAGGACAGGGGCCAGAACTAGCCAAAAACATTCAGTACTTC.

This clonotype turned up a few times. The chain has TRBV9 and TRBJ2-1, with a possible D match to TRBD1 (5 bases). V was clipped by 2 bases and J by 5 bases, with 11 bases between them. Germline CDR1 and CDR2: SGDLS and YYNGEE. The CDR3 is 14 amino acids. CDR3 coding DNA: TGTGCCAGCAGCGTGGACGACAGTCACAATGAGCAGTTCTTC. Translating gives CASSVDDSHNEQFF.

J is TRBJ2-7 and V is TRBV12-3 or TRBV12-4; 7 positions agree with TRBD1. The CDR3 loop spans 11 amino acids. The junction had 3 bases not matched to a gene; V was cut back by 6 bases and J by 7 bases. The CDR3 region has the DNA TGTGCCAGCAGCCAGACAGGGGAGCAGTACTTC. It yields the protein CASSQTGEQYF.

The chain combines TRBV12-5 with TRBJ2-2; possibly TRBD2 for D (5 bases). The CDR3 covers 16 residues. Per the germline V gene, CDR1 is LGHNT and CDR2 is FRNRAP. The ends were cut back, 5 bases at V and 4 bases at J, with 17 bases in the middle. CDR3 DNA sequence: TGTGCTAGTGGTACCGACCGGGATCTCGGCACCGGGGAGCTGTTTTTT. This encodes CASGTDRDLGTGELFF. Combining the CDR3 with reference TRBV12-5 and TRBJ2-2 gives the whole variable domain DARVTQTPRHKVTEMGQEVTMRCQPILGHNTVFWYRQTMMQGLELLAYFRNRAPLDDSGMPKDRFSAEMPDATLATLKIQPSEPRDSAVYFCASGTDRDLGTGELFFGEGSRLTVL.

This rearrangement joins TRBV20-1 to TRBJ2-2, with D unresolved. The ends were cut back, 4 bases at V and 5 bases at J, with 11 bases in the middle. CDR3 size: 13 residues. CDR1 is DFQATT and CDR2 is SNEGSKA in the germline V gene (reference sequence). CDR3 protein: CSAKEWRTGELFF. CDR3 coding DNA: TGCAGTGCTAAAGAGTGGCGGACCGGGGAGCTGTTTTTT.

V and J are TRBV7-9 and TRBJ2-1, with 8 bases that match TRBD1. Trimming took 1 base from V and 6 from J; bases not matched to a gene: 8. CDR1 SEHNR and CDR2 FQNEAQ come from the germline V gene (reference sequence). The CDR3 runs 16 residues. CDR3 amino acids: CASSLVPGGEGNEQFF. The CDR3 DNA is TGTGCCAGCAGCTTAGTCCCAGGGGGCGAGGGCAATGAGCAGTTCTTC.

In this sample, this clonotype turned up many times. This chain joins TRBV4-3 and TRBJ1-4; no definite D call. The V end was cut by 0 bases, the J end by 8 bases, with 13 bases between. The CDR3 is made up of 15 amino acids. CDR1 is LGHNA, CDR2 YSLEER, per germline. CDR3 nucleotides: TGCGCCAGCAGCCAAGATATTCTCCCATCGGAAAAACTGTTTTTT. This encodes CASSQDILPSEKLFF.

This clonotype was picked up a small number of times. This rearrangement joins TRBV6-2 or TRBV6-3 to TRBJ1-5; TRBD1 matches at 8 bases. V lost 6 bases, J lost 2 bases, and 6 bases stayed unmatched. CDR1 and CDR2 from the germline V gene are MNHEY and SVGEGT. CDR3 length equals 15 residues. Written as DNA, the CDR3 is TGTGCCAGCAGACCCCCAGGGGGCGGCAATCAGCCCCAGCATTTT. Translation: CASRPPGGGNQPQHF.

This clonotype was picked up many times. The genes are TRBV27 and TRBJ2-2; the D is unclear. Germline V CDR1 and CDR2: MNHEY, SMNVEV (reference sequence). The CDR3 is 15 amino acids. The V gene lost 3 bases and the J gene lost 1 base, with 9 bases spanning the gap. Here the CDR3 reads CASSLEPKNTGELFF. The CDR3 DNA is TGTGCCAGCAGTTTGGAACCCAAGAACACCGGGGAGCTGTTTTTT.

This clonotype came up many times. The chain couples TRBV3-1 to TRBJ2-5; TRBD2 aligns across 11 bases. The germline CDR1 and CDR2 sequences are LGHDT and YNNKEL (reference sequence). V was pared by 7 bases and J by 2 bases, with 6 bases of the junction left unmatched. The CDR3 runs to 15 residues. The CDR3, as DNA: TGTGCCAGCAACCCGGGACTAGCGGTTCAAGAGACCCAGTACTTC. Its translation is CASNPGLAVQETQYF.

This clonotype was found a few times. The chain carries TRBV28 and TRBJ2-7; 13 nucleotides align to TRBD2. The CDR3 runs 14 residues. Germline values: CDR1 MDHEN, CDR2 SYDVKM. V lost 6 bases to trimming and J lost 3 bases; unmatched junction nucleotides: 2. This CDR3 is CASSGTSGNYEQYF. In DNA, the CDR3 is TGTGCCAGCAGCGGGACTAGCGGGAACTACGAGCAGTACTTC.

With respect to this clonotype: Just one base apart from a much larger clone, this may be a read error. The V call is TRBV24-1, the J call TRBJ1-1; no clear D. The germline gives CDR1 KGHDR, CDR2 SFDVKD. The CDR3 runs to 11 residues. Here the CDR3 DNA reads TGTGCCGCCAGTGATTCGTCTGTAGCTTTCTTT. Translating gives CAASDSSVAFF.

The DNA of the CDR3 is TGTGCCAGTAGTATTTTGGGACAGGGAGCAGATGGCTACACCTTC. As protein: CASSILGQGADGYTF. The rearrangement uses TRBV19 and TRBJ1-2; 9 bases map to TRBD1. Germline-derived CDR1 and CDR2 are LNHDA and SQIVND (reference sequence). V was pared by 3 bases and J by 6 bases, with 8 bases of the junction left unmatched. This CDR3 comprises 15 residues.

This clonotype was counted ten times or more. The chain couples TRBV7-6 to TRBJ1-1, with D perhaps TRBD1 (5 bases). Trimming cost V 4 bases and J 5 bases, with 11 bases left between them. The CDR3 spans 13 residues. Per germline, CDR1 SGHVS and CDR2 FNYEAQ. The CDR3 protein is CASSSRDGTEAFF. DNA for the CDR3: TGTGCCAGCAGCTCAAGGGACGGAACTGAAGCTTTCTTT.

In this sample, this clonotype turned up a few times. The chain joins TRBV19 to TRBJ1-6, with 8 nucleotides matching TRBD1. The V segment lost 8 bases and the J segment 3 bases; nucleotides outside the gene matches: 3. Germline values: CDR1 LNHDA, CDR2 SQIVND (reference sequence). The CDR3 has 14 amino acids. The CDR3 here is CASVDRVYNSPLHF. The CDR3 nucleotides are TGTGCCAGTGTGGACAGGGTCTATAATTCACCCCTCCACTTT.

This clonotype was detected a few times. The genes are TRBV19 and TRBJ2-3; TRBD2 matches at 7 bases. V shed 5 bases and J 4 bases; nucleotides not matched to a gene: 6. Germline lookup yields CDR1 LNHDA and CDR2 SQIVND (reference sequence). The CDR3 is 14 residues long. CDR3 nucleotides: TGTGCCAGTAGTTGGGTAGCGGGCGCAGATACGCAGTATTTT. Its translation is CASSWVAGADTQYF.

A few counts support this clonotype. The chain uses TRBV11-2 and TRBJ2-3, with a possible D match to TRBD2 (6 bases). This CDR3 is built from 15 residues. Germline loops: CDR1 SGHAT, CDR2 FQNNGV. The V end lost 0 bases, the J end lost 5 bases, and 12 bases lay between the germline ends. CDR3: CASSLDEGRGDTQYF. In nucleotides, the CDR3 is TGTGCCAGCAGCTTAGATGAGGGGCGGGGAGATACGCAGTATTTT.

This clonotype was picked up many times. The chain is built from TRBV30 and TRBJ2-7; the D is unclear. Trimming stripped 3 bases from V and 7 bases from J, with 13 bases between. The CDR3 loop spans 12 amino acids. Germline V gene sequence: CDR1 GTSNPN, CDR2 SVGIG (reference sequence). The CDR3: CAWRQPPAEQYF. For the CDR3, the DNA is TGTGCCTGGAGGCAGCCCCCCGCAGAGCAGTACTTC.

This clonotype was counted ten times or more. This chain joins TRBV6-2 or TRBV6-3 and TRBJ2-7, with TRBD1 matching 7 bases. J was trimmed by 2 bases and V by 5 bases; bases with no gene match: 6. This CDR3 is 14 amino acids long. Germline CDR1 MNHEY, CDR2 SVGEGT. The CDR3 DNA is TGTGCCAGCAGTAGAACCGGGACAGCCTACGAGCAGTACTTC. Residues: CASSRTGTAYEQYF.

In this sample, this clonotype turned up a few times. This sequence joins TRBV6-5 and TRBJ2-7, with 8 nucleotides matching TRBD2. CDR1 MNHEY and CDR2 SVGAGI come from the germline V gene. The J segment lost 2 bases and the V segment lost 8 bases, leaving 8 bases of the junction unmatched. The CDR3 loop spans 14 amino acids. The CDR3 is CASGTRGGAYEQYF. The CDR3 coding sequence is TGTGCCAGCGGGACTAGAGGCGGGGCCTACGAGCAGTACTTC.

The chain has TRBV7-9 and TRBJ1-3, with 7 positions matching TRBD1. The junction had 7 bases not matched to a gene; V was cut back by 7 bases and J by 4 bases. This CDR3 region has 14 residues. The germline V gene has CDR1 SEHNR and CDR2 FQNEAQ (reference sequence). The CDR3 sequence: CASTQGGLGNTIYF. The CDR3, as DNA: TGTGCCAGCACCCAGGGGGGGCTCGGAAACACCATATATTTT.

This clonotype was seen only a few times. The genes are TRBV20-1 and TRBJ2-2; the D gene is possibly TRBD2 (6 bases). CDR1 and CDR2 from the germline V gene are DFQATT and SNEGSKA (reference sequence). The CDR3 has 15 amino acids. The V gene lost 0 bases and the J gene lost 2 bases, with 10 bases spanning the gap. The CDR3 bases are TGCAGTGCTAGAGATGAGCGGGTCAACACCGGGGAGCTGTTTTTT. Protein sequence: CSARDERVNTGELFF.

The V gene is TRBV6-2 or TRBV6-3, the J gene TRBJ2-1; D remains unclear. V was pared by 0 bases and J by 0 bases, with 12 bases between. This CDR3 comprises 17 residues. Germline-derived CDR1 and CDR2 are MNHEY and SVGEGT. In DNA, the CDR3 is TGTGCCAGCAGTTACTCGTCGGACGGGTTCTCCTACAATGAGCAGTTCTTC. Its translation: CASSYSSDGFSYNEQFF.

The count of this clonotype is one. This CDR3 is missing its conserved last phenylalanine or tryptophan, likely due to a read error. It is unclear where the CDR3 begins or ends on the DNA, so no DNA is shown, and the CDR3 is as TCRdb lists it. V and J are TRBV25-1 and TRBJ1-1; the D call TRBD1 from the table was never checked on the DNA. The CDR3 is made up of 19 amino acids, end residues included. CDR1 and CDR2 from the germline V gene are MGHDK and SYGVNS. CDR3 sequence reads: CASSVLYEQYFGPGTEAFS.

There are many counts of this clonotype. This chain links TRBV6-2 or TRBV6-3 with TRBJ2-7; tentative D call: TRBD2 (5 bases). The CDR3 runs 13 residues. Per the germline V gene, CDR1 is MNHEY and CDR2 is SVGEGT. Trimming removed 7 bases at V and 0 bases at J, with 10 bases between. The CDR3 region is CASTWESSYEQYF. The CDR3 DNA sequence: TGTGCCAGCACCTGGGAGTCCTCCTACGAGCAGTACTTC.

With regard to this clonotype: This CDR3 is missing its conserved last phenylalanine or tryptophan, likely due to a read error. The chain links TRBV30 to TRBJ2-5, with D unresolved. Germline CDR1 is GTSNPN and CDR2 is SVGIG (reference sequence). This CDR3 is 13 amino acids long. Trimming took 4 bases from V and 2 from J, leaving 11 bases between them. CDR3 DNA sequence: TGTGCCTGGACCGGAGATCTTCAAGAGACCCAGTACTCC. Its translation: CAWTGDLQETQYS.

V usage is TRBV29-1 and J usage is TRBJ2-7; no firm D call. Germline lookup yields CDR1 SQVTM and CDR2 ANQGSEA. The CDR3 runs to 12 residues. Trimming took 5 bases from V and 4 from J, leaving 12 bases between them. CDR3 residues: CSVLKEGYEQYF. The CDR3 DNA is TGCAGCGTTCTTAAGGAAGGTTACGAGCAGTACTTC.